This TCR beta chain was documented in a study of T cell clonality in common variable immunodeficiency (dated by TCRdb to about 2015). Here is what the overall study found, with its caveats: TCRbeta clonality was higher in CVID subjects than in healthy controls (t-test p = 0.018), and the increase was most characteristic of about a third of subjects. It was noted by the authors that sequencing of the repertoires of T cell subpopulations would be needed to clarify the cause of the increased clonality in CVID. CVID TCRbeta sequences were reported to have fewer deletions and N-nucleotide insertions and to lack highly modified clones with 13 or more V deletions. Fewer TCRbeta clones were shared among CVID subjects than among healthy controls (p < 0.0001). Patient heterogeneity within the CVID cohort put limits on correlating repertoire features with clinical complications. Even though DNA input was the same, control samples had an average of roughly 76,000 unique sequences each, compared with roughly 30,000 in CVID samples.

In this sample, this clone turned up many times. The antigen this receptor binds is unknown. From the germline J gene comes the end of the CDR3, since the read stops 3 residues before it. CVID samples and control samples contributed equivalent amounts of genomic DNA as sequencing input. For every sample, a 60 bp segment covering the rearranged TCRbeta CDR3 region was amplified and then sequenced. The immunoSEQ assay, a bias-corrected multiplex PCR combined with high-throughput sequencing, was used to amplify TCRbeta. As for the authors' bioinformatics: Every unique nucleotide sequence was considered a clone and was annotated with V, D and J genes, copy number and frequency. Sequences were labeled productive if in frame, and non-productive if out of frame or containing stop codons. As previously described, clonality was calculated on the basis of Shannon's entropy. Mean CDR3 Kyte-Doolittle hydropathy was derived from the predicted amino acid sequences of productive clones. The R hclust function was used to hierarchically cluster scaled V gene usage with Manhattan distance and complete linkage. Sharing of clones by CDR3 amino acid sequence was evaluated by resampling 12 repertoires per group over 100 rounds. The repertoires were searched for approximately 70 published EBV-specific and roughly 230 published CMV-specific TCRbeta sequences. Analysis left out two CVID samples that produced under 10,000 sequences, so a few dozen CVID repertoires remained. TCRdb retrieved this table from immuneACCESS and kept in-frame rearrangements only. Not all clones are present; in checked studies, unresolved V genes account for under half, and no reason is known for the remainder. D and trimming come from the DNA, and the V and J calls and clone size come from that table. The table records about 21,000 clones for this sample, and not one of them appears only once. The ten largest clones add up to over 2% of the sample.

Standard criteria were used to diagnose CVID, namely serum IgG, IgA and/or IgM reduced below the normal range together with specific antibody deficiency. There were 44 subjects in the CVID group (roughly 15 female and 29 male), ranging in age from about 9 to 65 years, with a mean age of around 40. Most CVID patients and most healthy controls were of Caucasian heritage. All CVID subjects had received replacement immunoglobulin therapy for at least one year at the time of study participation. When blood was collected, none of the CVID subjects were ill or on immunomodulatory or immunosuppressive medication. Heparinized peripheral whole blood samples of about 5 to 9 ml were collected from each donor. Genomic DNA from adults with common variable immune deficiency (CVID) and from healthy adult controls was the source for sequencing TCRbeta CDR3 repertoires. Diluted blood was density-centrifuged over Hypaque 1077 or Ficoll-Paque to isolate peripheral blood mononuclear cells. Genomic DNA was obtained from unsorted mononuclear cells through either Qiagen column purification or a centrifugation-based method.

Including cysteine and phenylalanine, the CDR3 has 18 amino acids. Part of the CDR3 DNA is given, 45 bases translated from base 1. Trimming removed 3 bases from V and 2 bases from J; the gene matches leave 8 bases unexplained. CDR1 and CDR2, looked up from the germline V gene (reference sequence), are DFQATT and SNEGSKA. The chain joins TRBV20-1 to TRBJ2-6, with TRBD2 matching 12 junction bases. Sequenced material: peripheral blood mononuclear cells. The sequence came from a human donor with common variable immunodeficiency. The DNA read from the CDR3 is TGCAGTGCTAGTAGGGCTAGCGGGGGGGCAGCTGGGGCCAACGTC. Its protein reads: CSASRASGGAAGANV. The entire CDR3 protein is CSASRASGGAAGANVLTF.